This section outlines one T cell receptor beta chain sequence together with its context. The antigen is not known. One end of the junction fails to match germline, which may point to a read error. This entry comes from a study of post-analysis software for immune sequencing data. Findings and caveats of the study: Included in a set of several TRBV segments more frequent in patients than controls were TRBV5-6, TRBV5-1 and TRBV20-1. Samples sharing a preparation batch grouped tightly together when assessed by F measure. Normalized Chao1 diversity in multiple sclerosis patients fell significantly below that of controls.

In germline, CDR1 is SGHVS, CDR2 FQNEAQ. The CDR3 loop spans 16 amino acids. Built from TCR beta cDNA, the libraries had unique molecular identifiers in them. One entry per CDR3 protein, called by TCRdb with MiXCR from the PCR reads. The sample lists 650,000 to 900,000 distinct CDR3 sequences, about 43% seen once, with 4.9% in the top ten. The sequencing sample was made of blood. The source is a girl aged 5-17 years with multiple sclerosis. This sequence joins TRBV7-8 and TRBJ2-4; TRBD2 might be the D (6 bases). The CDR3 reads CAGSLASGGEKNIQYF. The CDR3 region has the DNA TGTGCCGGCAGCTTAGCCTCCGGAGGGGAGAAGAACATTCAGTACTTC.